This T cell receptor (beta chain) is drawn from a study of cytomegalovirus exposure and HLA in healthy donors. Overall study findings and caveats: In a later analysis, first-cohort TCR clusters were found to tend to co-occur in the 100 to 150 validation repertoires. It was approximately 150 TCR beta chains that were listed as cytomegalovirus-associated.

The assay was immunoSEQ multiplex PCR, and TCRdb's table has in-frame clones only and misses some. The data contain 110,000 to 150,000 clones, about nine tenths of them singletons. On this clone: Its antigen is currently unknown.

The donors were part of the roughly 120-subject validation cohort, which stood apart from the roughly 670-subject first cohort. Germline V lookup: CDR1 SGHRS, CDR2 YFSETQ. The CDR3 has 15 amino acids. With 0 bases removed from V and 1 base from J, the gap between germline ends came to 11 bases. The rearrangement joins TRBV5-1 to TRBJ2-7, with a tentative D call TRBD2 (6 bases). The sample comprised PBMCs. This clonotype was sampled from a man between 18 and 35 years old in good health and CMV-seronegative. The CDR3 loop is CASSLAGRSSYEQYF. CDR3 DNA: TGCGCCAGCAGCTTGGCTGGGAGGTCATCCTACGAGCAGTACTTC.